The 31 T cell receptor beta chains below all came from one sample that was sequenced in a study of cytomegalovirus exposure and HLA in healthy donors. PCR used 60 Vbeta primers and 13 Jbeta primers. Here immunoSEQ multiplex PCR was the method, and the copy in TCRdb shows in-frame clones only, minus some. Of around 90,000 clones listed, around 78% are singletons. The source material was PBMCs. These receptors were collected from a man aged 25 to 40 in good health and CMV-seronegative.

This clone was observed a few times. For the CDR3, the DNA is TGTGCCAGCAGCTTAGTAGCGGGGGGGCGTGGGAACGAGCAGTACTTC. It codes for CASSLVAGGRGNEQYF. This chain uses TRBV11-2 with TRBJ2-7; 11 nucleotides align to TRBD2. Per germline, CDR1 SGHAT and CDR2 FQNNGV. The CDR3 runs 16 residues. V lost 1 base, J lost 5 bases, and 7 bases stayed unmatched.

Here the CDR3 reads CASRMGLAGGYEQYF. CDR3 bases: TGTGCCAGCAGAATGGGACTAGCGGGGGGCTACGAGCAGTACTTC. The rearrangement links TRBV6-5 to TRBJ2-7; 15 bases align to TRBD2. There are 15 residues in the CDR3. Germline-derived CDR1 and CDR2 are MNHEY and SVGAGI. V shed 6 bases, J shed 3 bases, and the junction held 3 bases outside the gene matches.

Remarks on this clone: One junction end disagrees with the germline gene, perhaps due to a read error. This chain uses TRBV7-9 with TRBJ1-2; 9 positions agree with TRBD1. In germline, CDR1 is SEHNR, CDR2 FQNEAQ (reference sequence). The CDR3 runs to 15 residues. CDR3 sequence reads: CSSSSTWDRVGGYTF. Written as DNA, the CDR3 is TGTTCCAGCAGCTCAACTTGGGACAGGGTGGGTGGCTACACCTTC.

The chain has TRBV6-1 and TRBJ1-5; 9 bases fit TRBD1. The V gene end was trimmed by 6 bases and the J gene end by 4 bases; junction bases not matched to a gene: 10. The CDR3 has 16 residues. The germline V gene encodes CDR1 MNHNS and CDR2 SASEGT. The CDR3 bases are TGTGCCAGCAGCGAAACCGGGACAGGGTCGAATCAGCCCCAGCATTTT. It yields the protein CASSETGTGSNQPQHF.

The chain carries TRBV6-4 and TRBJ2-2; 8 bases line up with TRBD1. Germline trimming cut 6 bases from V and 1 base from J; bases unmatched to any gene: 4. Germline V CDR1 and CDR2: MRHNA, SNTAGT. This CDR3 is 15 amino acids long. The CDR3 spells CASRVGTGNTGELFF. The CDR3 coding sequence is TGTGCCAGCAGAGTGGGGACAGGGAACACCGGGGAGCTGTTTTTT.

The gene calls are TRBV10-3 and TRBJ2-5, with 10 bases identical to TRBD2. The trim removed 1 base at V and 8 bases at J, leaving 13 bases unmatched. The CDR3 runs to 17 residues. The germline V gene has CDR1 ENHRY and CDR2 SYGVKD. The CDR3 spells CAISELLAGVDTLTQYF. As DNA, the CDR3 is TGTGCCATCAGTGAGTTGCTAGCGGGAGTTGATACGCTCACCCAGTACTTC.

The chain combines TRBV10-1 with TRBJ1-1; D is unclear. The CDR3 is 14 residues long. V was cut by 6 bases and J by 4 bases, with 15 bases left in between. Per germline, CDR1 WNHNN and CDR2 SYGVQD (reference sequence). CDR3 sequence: CASRSSKGGTEAFF. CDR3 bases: TGCGCCAGCAGGTCATCGAAAGGCGGCACTGAAGCTTTCTTT.

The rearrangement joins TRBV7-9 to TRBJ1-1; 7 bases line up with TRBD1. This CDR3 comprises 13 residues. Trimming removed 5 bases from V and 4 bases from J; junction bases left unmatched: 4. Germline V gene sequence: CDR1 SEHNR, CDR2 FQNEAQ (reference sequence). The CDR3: CASSPQGSTEAFF. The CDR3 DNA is TGTGCCAGCAGCCCACAGGGGAGCACTGAAGCTTTCTTT.

The CDR3 spells CASSIAPRKVTEAFF. DNA for the CDR3: TGTGCCAGTAGTATAGCCCCCAGAAAAGTCACTGAAGCTTTCTTT. This chain links TRBV19 with TRBJ1-1, with D unclear. Looked up from germline, CDR1 is LNHDA and CDR2 is SQIVND (reference sequence). Trimming shortened V by 1 base and J by 4 bases, and 13 bases separated the two germline ends. There are 15 residues in the CDR3.

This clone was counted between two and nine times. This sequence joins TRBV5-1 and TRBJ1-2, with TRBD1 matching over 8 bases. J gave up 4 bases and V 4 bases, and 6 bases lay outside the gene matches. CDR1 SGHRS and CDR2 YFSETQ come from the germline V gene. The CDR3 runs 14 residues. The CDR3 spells CASSREGQAYGYTF. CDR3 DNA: TGCGCCAGCAGCCGAGAGGGACAGGCCTATGGCTACACCTTC.

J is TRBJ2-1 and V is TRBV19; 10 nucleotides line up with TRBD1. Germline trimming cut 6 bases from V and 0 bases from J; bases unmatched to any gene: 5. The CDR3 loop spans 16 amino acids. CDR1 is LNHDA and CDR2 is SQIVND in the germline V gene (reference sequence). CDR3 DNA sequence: TGTGCCAGTAGAGACAGGGGGCTGAGCTCCTACAATGAGCAGTTCTTC. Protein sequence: CASRDRGLSSYNEQFF.

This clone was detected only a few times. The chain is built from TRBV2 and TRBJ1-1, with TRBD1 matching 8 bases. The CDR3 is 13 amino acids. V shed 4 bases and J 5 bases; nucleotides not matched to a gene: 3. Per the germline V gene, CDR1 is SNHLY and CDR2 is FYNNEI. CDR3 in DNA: TGTGCCAGCAGTGCAGGGGGCAGTACTGAAGCTTTCTTT. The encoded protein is CASSAGGSTEAFF.

The CDR3 loop is CASSGGQYSGNTIYF. The CDR3 DNA reads TGCGCCAGCAGTGGAGGGCAATATTCCGGAAACACCATATATTTT. The J gene is TRBJ1-3, the V gene TRBV10-2, with no clear D. V was pared by 4 bases and J by 4 bases, with 14 bases between. This CDR3 region has 15 residues. CDR1 WSHSY and CDR2 SAAADI come from the germline V gene.

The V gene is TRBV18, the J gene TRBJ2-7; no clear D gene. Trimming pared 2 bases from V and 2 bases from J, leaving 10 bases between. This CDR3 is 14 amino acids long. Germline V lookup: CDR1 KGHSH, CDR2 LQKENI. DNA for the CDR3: TGTGCCAGCTCACCAGATACTTTTCCCTACGAGCAGTACTTC. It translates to CASSPDTFPYEQYF.

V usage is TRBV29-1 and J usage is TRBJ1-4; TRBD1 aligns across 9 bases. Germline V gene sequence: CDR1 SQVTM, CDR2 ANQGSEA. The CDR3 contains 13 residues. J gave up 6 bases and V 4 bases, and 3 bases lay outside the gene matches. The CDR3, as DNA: TGCAGCGTTGTTAGGACAGGGGATGAAAAACTGTTTTTT. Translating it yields CSVVRTGDEKLFF.

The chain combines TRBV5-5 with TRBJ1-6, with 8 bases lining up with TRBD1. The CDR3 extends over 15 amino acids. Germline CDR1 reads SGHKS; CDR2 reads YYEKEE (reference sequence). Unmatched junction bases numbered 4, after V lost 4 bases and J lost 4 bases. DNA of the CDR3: TGTGCCAGCAGCGGAGACAGGGGTTATAATTCACCCCTCCACTTT. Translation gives CASSGDRGYNSPLHF.

CDR3 nucleotide sequence: TGTGCCAGCAGCTCGGAGACCAATCAGCCCCAGCATTTT. The encoded protein is CASSSETNQPQHF. J is TRBJ1-5 and V is TRBV11-3, with D unclear. Per the germline V gene, CDR1 is SGHNT and CDR2 is YENEEA. CDR3 length equals 13 residues. The ends were cut back, 4 bases at V and 3 bases at J, with 7 bases in the middle.

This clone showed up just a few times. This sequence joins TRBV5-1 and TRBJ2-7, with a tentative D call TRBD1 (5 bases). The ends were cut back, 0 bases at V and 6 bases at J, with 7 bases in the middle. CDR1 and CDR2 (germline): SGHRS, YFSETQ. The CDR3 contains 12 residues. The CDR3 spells CASSLVGVEQYF. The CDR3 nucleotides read TGCGCCAGCAGCTTGGTAGGGGTCGAGCAGTACTTC.

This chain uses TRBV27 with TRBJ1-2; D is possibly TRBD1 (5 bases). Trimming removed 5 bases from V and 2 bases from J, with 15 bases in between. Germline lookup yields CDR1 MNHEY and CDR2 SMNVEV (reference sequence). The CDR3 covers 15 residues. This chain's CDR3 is CASSVQVGGNYGYTF. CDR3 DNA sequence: TGTGCCAGCAGTGTACAGGTTGGCGGAAACTATGGCTACACCTTC.

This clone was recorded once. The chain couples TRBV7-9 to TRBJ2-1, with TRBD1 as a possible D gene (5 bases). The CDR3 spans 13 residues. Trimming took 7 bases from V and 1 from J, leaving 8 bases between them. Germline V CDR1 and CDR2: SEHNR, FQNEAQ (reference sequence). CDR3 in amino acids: CASTKGSYNEQFF. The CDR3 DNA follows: TGTGCCAGCACCAAGGGGTCCTACAATGAGCAGTTCTTC.

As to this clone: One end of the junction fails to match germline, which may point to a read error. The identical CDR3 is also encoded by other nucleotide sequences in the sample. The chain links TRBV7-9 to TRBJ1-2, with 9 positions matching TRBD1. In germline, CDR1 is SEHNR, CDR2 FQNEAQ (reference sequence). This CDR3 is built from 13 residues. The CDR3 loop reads CASSLGTGNGYTF. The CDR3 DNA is TGCGCCAGCAGCTTAGGGACAGGGAACGGCTACACCTTC.

The CDR3 coding sequence is TGTGCCATCAGTGAGGGAGTAGCGGGACTAGAGACCCAGTACTTC. It specifies CAISEGVAGLETQYF. This sequence joins TRBV10-3 and TRBJ2-5; TRBD2 matches at 8 bases. The length of the CDR3 is 15 residues. The V segment lost 2 bases and the J segment 4 bases; nucleotides outside the gene matches: 6. Germline V CDR1 and CDR2: ENHRY, SYGVKD.

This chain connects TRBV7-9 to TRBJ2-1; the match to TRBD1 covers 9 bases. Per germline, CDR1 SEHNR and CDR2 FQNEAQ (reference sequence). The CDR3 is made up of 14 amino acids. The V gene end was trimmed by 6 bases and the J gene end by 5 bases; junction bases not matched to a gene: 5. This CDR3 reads CASRTGQGNNEQFF. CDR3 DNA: TGTGCCAGCAGGACGGGACAGGGAAACAATGAGCAGTTCTTC. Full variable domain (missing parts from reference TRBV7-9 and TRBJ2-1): DTGVSQNPRHKITKRGQNVTFRCDPISEHNRLYWYRQTLGQGPEFLTYFQNEAQLEKSRLLSDRFSAERPKGSFSTLEIQRTEQGDSAMYLCASRTGQGNNEQFFGPGTRLTVL.

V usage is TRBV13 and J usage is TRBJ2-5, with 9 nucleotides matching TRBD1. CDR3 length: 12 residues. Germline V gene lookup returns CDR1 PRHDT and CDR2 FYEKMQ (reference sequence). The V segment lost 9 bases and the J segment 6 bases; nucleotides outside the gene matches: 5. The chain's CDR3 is CASRQGVQTQYF. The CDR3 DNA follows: TGTGCCAGTAGACAGGGGGTTCAGACCCAGTACTTC.

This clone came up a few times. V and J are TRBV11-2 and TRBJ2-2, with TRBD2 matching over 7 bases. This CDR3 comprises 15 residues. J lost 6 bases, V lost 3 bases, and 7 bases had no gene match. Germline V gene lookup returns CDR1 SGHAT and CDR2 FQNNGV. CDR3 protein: CASSLWAGVAGELFF. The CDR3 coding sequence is TGTGCCAGCAGCTTGTGGGCGGGAGTGGCCGGGGAGCTGTTTTTT.

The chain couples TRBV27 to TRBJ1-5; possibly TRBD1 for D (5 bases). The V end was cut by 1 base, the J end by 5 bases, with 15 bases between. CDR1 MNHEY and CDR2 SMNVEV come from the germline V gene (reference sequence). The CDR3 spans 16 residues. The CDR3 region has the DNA TGTGCCAGCAGTTTATTCGGCAGGGTAAGCCATCAGCCCCAGCATTTT. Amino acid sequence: CASSLFGRVSHQPQHF.

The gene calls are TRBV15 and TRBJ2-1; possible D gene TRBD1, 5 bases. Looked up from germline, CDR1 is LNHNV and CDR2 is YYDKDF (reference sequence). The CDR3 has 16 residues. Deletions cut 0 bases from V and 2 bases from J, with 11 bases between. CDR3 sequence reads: CATSREGSGTYNEQFF. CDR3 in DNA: TGTGCCACCAGCAGAGAGGGGTCAGGGACCTACAATGAGCAGTTCTTC.

The CDR3 DNA reads TGTGCCAGCAGCCCCACCATTTCGGGCACCGGGGAGCTGTTTTTT. Protein product: CASSPTISGTGELFF. This chain links TRBV14 with TRBJ2-2; D remains ambiguous. In germline, CDR1 is SGHDN, CDR2 FVKESK. The CDR3 extends over 15 amino acids. V lost 4 bases to trimming and J lost 4 bases, with 13 bases between them.

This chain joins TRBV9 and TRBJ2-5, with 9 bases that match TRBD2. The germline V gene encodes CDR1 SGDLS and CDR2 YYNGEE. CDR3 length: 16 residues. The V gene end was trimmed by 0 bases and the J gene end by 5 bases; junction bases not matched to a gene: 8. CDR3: CASSVATWAGGETQYF. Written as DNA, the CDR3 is TGTGCCAGCAGCGTAGCTACATGGGCGGGAGGGGAGACCCAGTACTTC.

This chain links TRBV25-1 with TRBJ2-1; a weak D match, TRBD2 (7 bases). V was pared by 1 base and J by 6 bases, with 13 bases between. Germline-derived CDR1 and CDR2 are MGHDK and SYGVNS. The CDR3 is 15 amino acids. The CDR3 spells CASSEFGGGGNEQFF. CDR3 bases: TGTGCCAGCAGTGAATTCGGGGGAGGGGGCAATGAGCAGTTCTTC.

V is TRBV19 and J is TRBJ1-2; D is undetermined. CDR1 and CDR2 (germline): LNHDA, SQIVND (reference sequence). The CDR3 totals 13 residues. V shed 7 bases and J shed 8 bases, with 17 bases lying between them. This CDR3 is CASMGSGAWGYTF. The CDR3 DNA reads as TGTGCCAGTATGGGTTCGGGTGCGTGGGGCTACACCTTC.